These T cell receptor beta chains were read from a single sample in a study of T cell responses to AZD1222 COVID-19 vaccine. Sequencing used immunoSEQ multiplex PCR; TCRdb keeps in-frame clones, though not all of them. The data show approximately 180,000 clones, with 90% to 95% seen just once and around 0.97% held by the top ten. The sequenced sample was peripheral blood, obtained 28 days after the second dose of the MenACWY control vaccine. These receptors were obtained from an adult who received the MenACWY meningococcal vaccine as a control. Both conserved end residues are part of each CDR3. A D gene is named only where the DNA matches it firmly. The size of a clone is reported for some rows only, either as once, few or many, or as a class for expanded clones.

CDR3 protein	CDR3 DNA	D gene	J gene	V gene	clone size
CASSFSSGNTEAFF	TGTGCCAGTAGTTTCTCCTCGGGGAACACTGAAGCTTTCTTT	NA	TRBJ1-1	TRBV19	once
CASSLVGSGVTGELFF	TGTGCCAGCAGCTTGGTCGGGTCAGGGGTGACCGGGGAGCTGTTTTTT	NA	TRBJ2-2	TRBV5-6	once
CASSPRGQGANPSSYNEQFF	TGTGCCAGCAGCCCACGGGGGCAAGGGGCTAATCCCAGCTCCTACAATGAGCAGTTCTTC	NA	TRBJ2-1	TRBV5-4	NA
CASAHVNTGELFF	TGTGCCAGCGCCCACGTTAACACCGGGGAGCTGTTTTTT	NA	TRBJ2-2	TRBV7-2	NA
CASSSRSAGDYGYTF	TGTGCCAGCAGTTCCCGCTCTGCGGGGGACTATGGCTACACCTTC	NA	TRBJ1-2	TRBV27	NA
CASTGVGSPRQGYTF	TGTGCCAGCACCGGAGTTGGGTCACCGAGGCAAGGCTACACCTTC	NA	TRBJ1-2	TRBV6-5	NA
CASSLRGIGIHEQFF	TGTGCCAGCAGTTTACGCGGCATAGGAATCCACGAGCAGTTCTTC	NA	TRBJ2-1	TRBV28	NA
CASSSRGTGGSPLHF	TGTGCCAGCAGTTCTCGGGGGACAGGAGGGTCACCCCTCCACTTT	TRBD1	TRBJ1-6	TRBV28	NA
CASSSRGRNTEAFF	TGCGCCAGCAGCTCGAGGGGCAGGAACACTGAAGCTTTCTTT	NA	TRBJ1-1	TRBV4-3	NA
CASSPLGGIDGYTF	TGCGCCAGCAGCCCCCTTGGGGGAATCGATGGCTACACCTTC	NA	TRBJ1-2	TRBV5-1	once
CASSLVIGVGYTF	TGTGCCAGCAGTTTAGTGATCGGAGTTGGCTACACCTTC	NA	TRBJ1-2	TRBV12-3/TRBV12-4	once
CASSLLQGAREKLFF	TGTGCCAGCAGCCTTTTACAGGGCGCGCGGGAAAAACTGTTTTTT	NA	TRBJ1-4	TRBV7-2	NA
CASSPNPAGVSGTEAFF	TGCGCCAGCAGCCCTAACCCGGCAGGGGTGAGTGGCACTGAAGCTTTCTTT	NA	TRBJ1-1	TRBV5-1	NA
CAWSRGETNGYTF	TGTGCCTGGAGTCGGGGAGAGACGAACGGCTACACCTTC	NA	TRBJ1-2	TRBV30	NA
CASSFPGGQGPGYTF	TGTGCCAGCAGTTTCCCAGGGGGGCAGGGCCCCGGCTACACCTTC	TRBD1	TRBJ1-2	TRBV28	NA
CASSLAVGASDSPLHF	TGCGCCAGCAGCTTGGCCGTCGGGGCATCGGATTCACCCCTCCACTTT	NA	TRBJ1-6	TRBV5-1	NA
CAWSVRANYGYTF	TGTGCCTGGAGTGTACGGGCTAACTATGGCTACACCTTC	NA	TRBJ1-2	TRBV30	NA
CASSLGGVSSYNSPLHF	TGTGCCAGCAGCCTCGGGGGGGTAAGCTCCTATAATTCACCCCTCCACTTT	NA	TRBJ1-6	TRBV7-2	NA
CASSLRPGASEAFF	TGTGCCAGCAGCTTGCGCCCGGGGGCGTCAGAAGCTTTCTTT	NA	TRBJ1-1	TRBV5-5	NA
CASSYYRDGRNTEAFF	TGTGCCAGCAGTTACTACAGGGACGGGAGGAACACTGAAGCTTTCTTT	NA	TRBJ1-1	TRBV6-6	NA
CASSYSRARQRPLHF	TGTGCCAGCAGTTACTCGAGGGCACGTCAAAGACCCCTCCACTTT	NA	TRBJ1-6	TRBV6-5	NA
CASTGGLSNSPLHF	TGTGCCAGTACAGGGGGATTAAGTAATTCACCCCTCCACTTT	TRBD1	TRBJ1-6	TRBV6-5	NA
CASSGQRNQPQHF	TGTGCCAGCAGTGGGCAGCGCAATCAGCCCCAGCATTTT	NA	TRBJ1-5	TRBV2	NA
CAWSVAGNTIYF	TGTGCCTGGAGTGTGGCCGGAAACACCATATATTTT	NA	TRBJ1-3	TRBV30	NA
CASSPRGGGYGYTF	TGTGCCAGCTCACCCCGGGGCGGGGGCTATGGCTACACCTTC	NA	TRBJ1-2	TRBV18	once